These 24 T cell receptor beta chains share one sample of origin, sequenced in a study of cytomegalovirus exposure and HLA in healthy donors. Primers included in the PCR were 60 Vbeta and 13 Jbeta primers. Data came from immunoSEQ multiplex PCR; TCRdb stores just in-frame clones and leaves some out. The profile shows nearly 110,000 clones, 70% to 75% of them singletons. Source material: PBMCs. Receptor source: a female donor in good health and CMV-seronegative.

This chain joins TRBV18 and TRBJ2-3; 15 nucleotides agree with TRBD2. Losses at the gene ends were 3 bases for V and 6 bases for J; bases not matched to a gene: 4. In germline, CDR1 is KGHSH, CDR2 LQKENI. The CDR3 spans 16 residues. The chain's CDR3 is CASSPGLAGGEDTQYF. As DNA, the CDR3 is TGTGCCAGCTCACCGGGACTAGCGGGAGGTGAGGATACGCAGTATTTT.

The chain employs TRBV19 and TRBJ2-1; 7 bases match TRBD1. From germline, CDR1 is LNHDA and CDR2 SQIVND (reference sequence). The CDR3 has 14 residues. The V and J ends lost 5 bases and 7 bases, in that order; junction bases with no gene match: 8. CDR3 coding DNA: TGTGCCAGTAGTGGACAGGTTCTAGGGAATGAGCAGTTCTTC. Protein sequence: CASSGQVLGNEQFF.

The V call is TRBV2, the J call TRBJ2-3; 7 positions agree with TRBD1. Germline assignment: CDR1 SNHLY and CDR2 FYNNEI. Losses at the gene ends were 5 bases for V and 0 bases for J; bases not matched to a gene: 5. The CDR3 is 15 residues long. The CDR3 nucleotides are TGTGCCAGCAGTTCGACAGGGATTAGCACAGATACGCAGTATTTT. Translation gives CASSSTGISTDTQYF.

V is TRBV6-1 and J is TRBJ2-5, with D possibly being TRBD1 (5 bases). The CDR3 runs to 10 residues. Trimming removed 5 bases from V and 7 bases from J, with 5 bases in between. Germline loops: CDR1 MNHNS, CDR2 SASEGT. CDR3 DNA sequence: TGTGCCAGCAGTAGGGGGACCCAGTACTTC. Protein: CASSRGTQYF.

This sequence joins TRBV9 and TRBJ2-1, with 13 positions matching TRBD2. Germline values: CDR1 SGDLS, CDR2 YYNGEE. Trimming at V came to 4 bases and at J to 8 bases, leaving 6 bases not matched to a gene. The CDR3 has 15 amino acids. CDR3 nucleotides: TGTGCCAGCAGCCATACTAGCGGGAGGGCATATGAGCAGTTCTTC. Protein product: CASSHTSGRAYEQFF.

The CDR3 spells CASSLTGVNSPLHF. The CDR3 DNA sequence: TGTGCCAGCAGTTTGACAGGGGTTAATTCACCCCTCCACTTT. The chain recombines TRBV27 with TRBJ1-6; 8 positions agree with TRBD1. The CDR3 has 14 residues. V was pared by 3 bases and J by 6 bases, with 1 base of the junction left unmatched. Germline V lookup: CDR1 MNHEY, CDR2 SMNVEV (reference sequence).

This sequence joins TRBV25-1 and TRBJ2-5; 8 nucleotides match TRBD2. CDR1 and CDR2 from the germline V gene are MGHDK and SYGVNS. With 2 bases clipped from V and 1 base from J, the junction kept 3 bases outside the gene matches. There are 15 residues in the CDR3. CDR3: CASSEVTSGQETQYF. The CDR3 DNA is TGTGCCAGCAGTGAAGTTACTAGCGGCCAAGAGACCCAGTACTTC. The variable domain in full, completed from reference TRBV25-1 and TRBJ2-5, reads EADIYQTPRYLVIGTGKKITLECSQTMGHDKMYWYQQDPGMELHLIHYSYGVNSTEKGDLSSESTVSRIRTEHFPLTLESARPSHTSQYLCASSEVTSGQETQYFGPGTRLLVL.

J is TRBJ1-2 and V is TRBV6-5, with TRBD1 identical over 9 bases. The CDR3 is 15 residues long. V trimming: 2 bases; J trimming: 7 bases; junction bases outside the gene matches: 8. Looked up from germline, CDR1 is MNHEY and CDR2 is SVGAGI. Here the CDR3 DNA reads TGTGCCAGCAGTTACCAACCGGACAGGGGTTCTGGCTACACCTTC. This encodes CASSYQPDRGSGYTF.

This clone was detected only once. The chain links TRBV5-4 to TRBJ1-2; TRBD1 matches 7 bases. CDR3 length: 14 residues. Trimming cost V 2 bases and J 4 bases; bases outside gene matches: 5. CDR1 SGHNT and CDR2 YYREEE come from the germline V gene (reference sequence). Written as DNA, the CDR3 is TGTGCCAGCAGCTTAGGGGGCGCGAGCTATGGCTACACCTTC. Amino acid sequence: CASSLGGASYGYTF. The full variable domain, completed using reference TRBV5-4 and TRBJ1-2, is ETGVTQSPTHLIKTRGQQVTLRCSSQSGHNTVSWYQQALGQGPQFIFQYYREEENGRGNFPPRFSGLQFPNYSSELNVNALELDDSALYLCASSLGGASYGYTFGSGTRLTVV.

The chain uses TRBV5-1 and TRBJ2-1, with 7 positions matching TRBD2. This CDR3 has 15 amino acids. Germline-derived CDR1 and CDR2 are SGHRS and YFSETQ. Trimming at V came to 7 bases and at J to 0 bases, leaving 7 bases not matched to a gene. CDR3 loop: CASGEGTDSYNEQFF. The CDR3 coding sequence is TGCGCCAGCGGGGAGGGGACTGACTCCTACAATGAGCAGTTCTTC.

The rearrangement joins TRBV11-1 to TRBJ2-1; no definite D call. CDR1 is SGHAT, CDR2 FQDESV, per germline (reference sequence). The CDR3 sequence is 12 residues long. V was clipped by 5 bases and J by 10 bases, with 12 bases between them. The CDR3: CASSQRRLEQFF. The CDR3 bases are TGTGCCAGCAGCCAGAGGCGGCTAGAGCAGTTCTTC.

V usage is TRBV4-1 and J usage is TRBJ2-5; D is uncertain. The closer fit of TRBJ2-7 to the DNA end suggests the J call may be wrong. Germline-derived CDR1 and CDR2 are MGHRA and YSYEKL. The CDR3 is 16 residues long. CDR3 coding DNA: TGCGCCAGCAGCCAAGAGTCCTTCCCGAGCTCCTACGAGCAGTACTTC. Amino acids: CASSQESFPSSYEQYF.

J is TRBJ2-1 and V is TRBV7-3, with 8 bases that match TRBD2. The CDR3 covers 15 residues. J lost 0 bases, V lost 5 bases, and 3 bases had no gene match. From germline, CDR1 is SGHTA and CDR2 FQGTGA. The CDR3 nucleotides read TGTGCCAGCAGCCTGCGGGGGGCCTCCTACAATGAGCAGTTCTTC. This sequence encodes CASSLRGASYNEQFF.

V usage is TRBV10-3 and J usage is TRBJ2-1; 12 bases map to TRBD2. J was trimmed by 12 bases and V by 2 bases; bases with no gene match: 8. The CDR3 length is 15 residues. Germline V gene lookup returns CDR1 ENHRY and CDR2 SYGVKD. The CDR3 DNA follows: TGTGCCATCAGTGAGGTGACTAGCGGGAGATCTGTGCAGTTCTTC. It yields the protein CAISEVTSGRSVQFF.

The chain has TRBV25-1 and TRBJ1-1, with a possible D match to TRBD1 (5 bases). The CDR3 extends over 13 amino acids. Trimming left V 4 bases short and J 3 bases short, with 9 bases between. CDR1 is MGHDK, CDR2 SYGVNS, per germline. In DNA form, the CDR3 reads TGTGCCAGCAGTGTAGGGGCGGACACTGAAGCTTTCTTT. Its protein is CASSVGADTEAFF.

The V and J genes are TRBV20-1 and TRBJ2-7; the match to TRBD1 covers 8 bases. The CDR3 runs to 11 residues. Germline values: CDR1 DFQATT, CDR2 SNEGSKA (reference sequence). The junction had 3 bases not matched to a gene; V was cut back by 6 bases and J by 5 bases. The CDR3 region is CSAQTGDEQYF. CDR3 DNA sequence: TGCAGTGCGCAGACAGGGGACGAGCAGTACTTC.

The CDR3: CASTFAGGSREQFF. The CDR3 DNA sequence: TGTGCCAGCACTTTCGCCGGCGGGAGTAGGGAGCAGTTCTTC. The V gene is TRBV27, the J gene TRBJ2-1; 7 nucleotides align to TRBD2. The V and J ends lost 7 bases and 10 bases, in that order; junction bases with no gene match: 13. CDR1 is MNHEY and CDR2 is SMNVEV in the germline V gene (reference sequence). CDR3 size: 14 residues.

The chain has TRBV15 and TRBJ1-1; TRBD1 is a possible D gene (5 bases). In germline, CDR1 is LNHNV, CDR2 YYDKDF (reference sequence). The V end lost 0 bases, the J end lost 3 bases, and 11 bases lay between the germline ends. The CDR3 contains 15 residues. CDR3 coding DNA: TGTGCCACCAGCAGAGAGTTTTCGGGGGACACTGAAGCTTTCTTT. Amino acid sequence: CATSREFSGDTEAFF.

This chain joins TRBV11-2 and TRBJ2-4; TRBD1 agrees at 8 bases. The CDR3 sequence is 19 residues long. Germline V gene lookup returns CDR1 SGHAT and CDR2 FQNNGV. V gave up 0 bases and J gave up 3 bases; unmatched junction bases: 13. This chain's CDR3 is CASSLDGQGLALLKNIQYF. CDR3 nucleotides: TGTGCCAGCAGCTTAGACGGACAGGGCTTAGCATTACTCAAAAACATTCAGTACTTC.

The V and J genes are TRBV7-6 and TRBJ2-7, with a possible D match to TRBD2 (6 bases). The CDR3 has 13 amino acids. V was trimmed by 3 bases and J by 0 bases, leaving 6 bases between them. Germline CDR1 SGHVS, CDR2 FNYEAQ. The CDR3 DNA reads TGTGCCAGCAGCTTGACTAGCTCCTACGAGCAGTACTTC. It is translated as CASSLTSSYEQYF.

J is TRBJ2-7 and V is TRBV9, with 12 bases that match TRBD2. Per germline, CDR1 SGDLS and CDR2 YYNGEE. The CDR3 runs to 16 residues. V dropped 4 bases and J dropped 5; count of bases not matched to a gene: 10. CDR3 protein: CASSPSTSGSTHEQYF. The CDR3 DNA reads as TGTGCCAGCAGCCCATCGACTAGCGGGAGCACCCACGAGCAGTACTTC.

The sample holds one count of this clone. Relative to the germline gene, one junction end is altered; a read error may explain this. The chain has TRBV29-1 and TRBJ2-1; 7 bases line up with TRBD2. CDR1 SQVTM and CDR2 ANQGSEA come from the germline V gene. CDR3 length: 13 residues. CDR3 in amino acids: CRVGAAGIGEQFF. CDR3 DNA sequence: TGCAGGGTTGGGGCAGCGGGAATAGGTGAGCAGTTCTTC.

This chain uses TRBV13 with TRBJ2-2; TRBD2 aligns across 10 bases. Trimming took 5 bases from V and 3 from J; bases not matched to a gene: 6. Germline CDR1 PRHDT, CDR2 FYEKMQ (reference sequence). The CDR3 is 16 residues long. In DNA, the CDR3 is TGTGCCAGCAGCCCAGCGGGAGGGCCGTACACCGGGGAGCTGTTTTTT. Encoded protein: CASSPAGGPYTGELFF.

The CDR3 sequence is CASSWREGREQYF. In DNA, the CDR3 is TGTGCCAGCAGTTGGCGGGAGGGCCGGGAGCAGTACTTC. This chain links TRBV27 with TRBJ2-7; 9 positions agree with TRBD2. Trimming cost V 4 bases and J 7 bases; bases outside gene matches: 5. CDR3 length: 13 residues. CDR1 MNHEY and CDR2 SMNVEV come from the germline V gene (reference sequence).